This T cell receptor beta chain was identified during a study of T cell changes during pregnancy in multiple sclerosis. The CDR3 is made up of 16 amino acids. In germline, CDR1 is SGHDN, CDR2 FVKESK. The J segment lost 4 bases and the V segment lost 5 bases, leaving 11 bases of the junction unmatched. Produced via immunoSEQ multiplex PCR; TCRdb's table is partial and in-frame only. The sample shows approximately 90,000 clones, around 94% of them seen only once. The origin of this receptor is a female donor with multiple sclerosis, enrolled in a pregnancy study. The chain links TRBV14 to TRBJ1-2, with 9 bases aligning to TRBD1. The sequencing here drew on peripheral blood, taken after pregnancy. The DNA for the CDR3 is TGTGCCAGCAGCAACCCCGGTACAGGGGGCGGCTATGGCTACACCTTC. It yields the protein CASSNPGTGGGYGYTF.